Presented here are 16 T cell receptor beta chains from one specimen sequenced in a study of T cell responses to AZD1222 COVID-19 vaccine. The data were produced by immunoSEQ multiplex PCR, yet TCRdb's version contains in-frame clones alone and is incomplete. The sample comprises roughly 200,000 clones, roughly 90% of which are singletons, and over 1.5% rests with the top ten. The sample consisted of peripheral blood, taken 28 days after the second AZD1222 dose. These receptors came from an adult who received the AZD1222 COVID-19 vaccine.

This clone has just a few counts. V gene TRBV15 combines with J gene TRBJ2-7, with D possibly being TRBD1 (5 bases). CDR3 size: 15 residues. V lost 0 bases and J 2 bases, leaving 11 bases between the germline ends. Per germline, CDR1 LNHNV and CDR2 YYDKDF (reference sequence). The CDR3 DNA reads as TGTGCCACCAGCAGAGATTTGGGGCGCACCTACGAGCAGTACTTC. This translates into CATSRDLGRTYEQYF.

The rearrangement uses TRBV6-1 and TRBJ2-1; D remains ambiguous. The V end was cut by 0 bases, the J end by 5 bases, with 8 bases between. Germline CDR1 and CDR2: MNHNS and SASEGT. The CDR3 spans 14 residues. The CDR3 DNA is TGTGCCAGCAGTGAAGCGGTATGGAACAATGAGCAGTTCTTC. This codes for CASSEAVWNNEQFF.

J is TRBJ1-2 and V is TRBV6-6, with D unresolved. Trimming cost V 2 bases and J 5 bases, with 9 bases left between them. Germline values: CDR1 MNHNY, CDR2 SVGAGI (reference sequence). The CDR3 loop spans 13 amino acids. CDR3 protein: CASSYEGRYGYTF. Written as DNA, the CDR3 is TGTGCCAGCAGTTACGAGGGCCGATATGGCTACACCTTC.

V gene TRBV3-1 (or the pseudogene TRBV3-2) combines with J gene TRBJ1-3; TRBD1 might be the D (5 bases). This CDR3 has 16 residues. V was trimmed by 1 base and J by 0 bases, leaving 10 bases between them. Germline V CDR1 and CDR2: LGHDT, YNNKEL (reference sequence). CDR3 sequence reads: CASSQGWGLSGNTIYF. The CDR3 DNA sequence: TGTGCCAGCAGCCAAGGGTGGGGCCTCTCTGGAAACACCATATATTTT.

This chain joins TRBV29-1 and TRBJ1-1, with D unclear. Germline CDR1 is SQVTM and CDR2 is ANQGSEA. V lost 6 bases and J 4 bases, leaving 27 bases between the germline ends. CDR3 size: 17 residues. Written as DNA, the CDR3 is TGCAGCGTCCGAGTGATGTCGGTCCCCGGGCGGGGCACTGAAGCTTTCTTT. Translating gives CSVRVMSVPGRGTEAFF.

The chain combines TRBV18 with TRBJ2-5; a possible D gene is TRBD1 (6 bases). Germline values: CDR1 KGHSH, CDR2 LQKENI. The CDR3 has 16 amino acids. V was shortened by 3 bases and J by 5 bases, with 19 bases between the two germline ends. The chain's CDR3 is CASSPRTAWRGETQYF. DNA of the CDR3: TGTGCCAGCTCACCGCGGACAGCCTGGAGAGGGGAGACCCAGTACTTC.

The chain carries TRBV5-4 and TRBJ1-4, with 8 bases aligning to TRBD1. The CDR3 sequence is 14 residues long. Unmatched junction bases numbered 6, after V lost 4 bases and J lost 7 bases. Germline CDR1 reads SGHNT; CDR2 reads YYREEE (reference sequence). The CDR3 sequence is CASSLGQGSEKLFF. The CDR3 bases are TGTGCCAGCAGCCTCGGACAGGGAAGTGAAAAACTGTTTTTT.

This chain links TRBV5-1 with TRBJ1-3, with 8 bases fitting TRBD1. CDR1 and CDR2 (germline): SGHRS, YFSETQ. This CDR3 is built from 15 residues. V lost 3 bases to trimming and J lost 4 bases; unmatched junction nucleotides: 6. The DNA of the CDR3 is TGCGCCAGCAGCTCGGGACAGGCTCAAGGAAACACCATATATTTT. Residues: CASSSGQAQGNTIYF.

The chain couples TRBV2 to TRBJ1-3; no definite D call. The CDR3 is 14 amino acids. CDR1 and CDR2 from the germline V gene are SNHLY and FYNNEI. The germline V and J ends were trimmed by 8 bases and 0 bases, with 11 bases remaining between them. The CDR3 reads CASSLSTSGNTIYF. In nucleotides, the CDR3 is TGTGCCAGCTCCCTCAGCACCTCTGGAAACACCATATATTTT. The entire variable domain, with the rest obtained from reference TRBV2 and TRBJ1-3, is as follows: EPEVTQTPSHQVTQMGQEVILRCVPISNHLYFYWYRQILGQKVEFLVSFYNNEISEKSEIFDDQFSVERPDGSNFTLKIRSTKLEDSAMYFCASSLSTSGNTIYFGEGSWLTVV.

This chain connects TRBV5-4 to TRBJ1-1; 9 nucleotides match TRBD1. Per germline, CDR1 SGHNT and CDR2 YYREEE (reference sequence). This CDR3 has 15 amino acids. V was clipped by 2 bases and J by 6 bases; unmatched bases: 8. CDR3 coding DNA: TGTGCCAGCAGCTTAGGTACAGGGGGCTTGGCTGAAGCTTTCTTT. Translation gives CASSLGTGGLAEAFF.

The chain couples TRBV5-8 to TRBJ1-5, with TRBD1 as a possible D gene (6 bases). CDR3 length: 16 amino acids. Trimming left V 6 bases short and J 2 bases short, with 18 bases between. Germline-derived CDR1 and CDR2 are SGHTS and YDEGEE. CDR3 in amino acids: CASNQGGRGGNQPQHF. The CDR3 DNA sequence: TGTGCCAGCAACCAAGGGGGGAGGGGAGGCAATCAGCCCCAGCATTTT. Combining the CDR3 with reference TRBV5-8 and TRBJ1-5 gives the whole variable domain EAGVTQSPTHLIKTRGQQATLRCSPISGHTSVYWYQQALGLGLQFLLWYDEGEERNRGNFPPRFSGRQFPNYSSELNVNALELEDSALYLCASNQGGRGGNQPQHFGDGTRLSIL.

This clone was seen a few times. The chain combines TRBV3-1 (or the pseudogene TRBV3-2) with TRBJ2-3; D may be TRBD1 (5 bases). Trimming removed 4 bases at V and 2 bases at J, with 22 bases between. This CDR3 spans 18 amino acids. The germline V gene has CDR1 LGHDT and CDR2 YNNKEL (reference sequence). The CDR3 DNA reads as TGTGCCAGCAGCCCCCTAAGTCCCCGACAGCCCTACACAGATACGCAGTATTTT. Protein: CASSPLSPRQPYTDTQYF.

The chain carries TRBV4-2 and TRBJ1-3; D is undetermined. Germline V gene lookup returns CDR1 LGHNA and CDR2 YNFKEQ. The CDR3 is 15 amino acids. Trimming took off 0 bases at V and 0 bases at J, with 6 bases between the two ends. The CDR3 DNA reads TGTGCCAGCAGCCAAGAAATAGCCTCTGGAAACACCATATATTTT. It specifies CASSQEIASGNTIYF.

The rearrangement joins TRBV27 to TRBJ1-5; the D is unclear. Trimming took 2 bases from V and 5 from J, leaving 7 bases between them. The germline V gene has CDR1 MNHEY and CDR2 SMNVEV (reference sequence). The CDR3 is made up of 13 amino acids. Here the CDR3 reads CASSLRLYQPQHF. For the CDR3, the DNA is TGTGCCAGCAGTTTACGGCTATATCAGCCCCAGCATTTT.

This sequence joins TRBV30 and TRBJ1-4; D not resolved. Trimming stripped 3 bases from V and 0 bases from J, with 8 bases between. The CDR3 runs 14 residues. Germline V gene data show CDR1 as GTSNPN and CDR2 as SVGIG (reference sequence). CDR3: CAWSLTATNEKLFF. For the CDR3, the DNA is TGTGCCTGGAGCCTGACTGCAACTAATGAAAAACTGTTTTTT.

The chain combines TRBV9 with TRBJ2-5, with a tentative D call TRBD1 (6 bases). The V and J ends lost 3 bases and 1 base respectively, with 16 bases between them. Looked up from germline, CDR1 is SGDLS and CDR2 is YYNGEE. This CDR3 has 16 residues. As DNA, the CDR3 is TGTGCCAGCAGCGCTACAAGGGGCAGGGGCCAAGAGACCCAGTACTTC. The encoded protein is CASSATRGRGQETQYF.